These T cell receptor beta chains were read from a single sample in a study of cytomegalovirus exposure and HLA in healthy donors. Assay: immunoSEQ multiplex PCR; the TCRdb copy retains only in-frame clones and omits some. The sample includes about 150,000 clones, over 60% of them seen just once. The sequencing sample was made of PBMCs. All receptors come from a woman in her twenties or thirties in good health and CMV-seropositive. The CDR3 runs from the conserved cysteine through the conserved F or W. The D gene is left open where the match is weak. Clone size is given for some rows only: seen once, a few or many times, or a class if the clone is expanded.

abundance: -
d_gene: TRBD1
v_gene: TRBV28
j_gene: TRBJ1-1
CDR3nt: TGTGCCAGCAGTTTGGCAGGACAGGGCAACACTGAAGCTTTCTTT
CDR3aa: CASSLAGQGNTEAFF

abundance: few
d_gene: -
v_gene: TRBV21-1
j_gene: TRBJ1-3
CDR3nt: TGTGCCACGGGACAGGGGGTCTCTGGAAACACCATATATTTT
CDR3aa: CATGQGVSGNTIYF

abundance: -
d_gene: -
v_gene: TRBV6-4
j_gene: TRBJ1-1
CDR3nt: TGTGCCAGCAGTGAACACCCGAACACTGAAGCTTTCTTT
CDR3aa: CASSEHPNTEAFF

abundance: -
d_gene: -
v_gene: TRBV2
j_gene: TRBJ1-1
CDR3nt: TGTGCCACCCTTCGGTTACCCGGGGACACTGAAGCTTTCTTT
CDR3aa: CATLRLPGDTEAFF

abundance: -
d_gene: -
v_gene: TRBV4-1
j_gene: TRBJ2-7
CDR3nt: TGCGCCAGCAGCCAAGAAGAGGAGAGGACCTACGAGCAGTACTTC
CDR3aa: CASSQEEERTYEQYF

abundance: -
d_gene: TRBD1
v_gene: TRBV7-2
j_gene: TRBJ1-2
CDR3nt: TGTGCCAGCAGCTCTCCGGGACAGGGAATTTTTTTGGATTTC
CDR3aa: CASSSPGQGIFLDF

abundance: few
d_gene: -
v_gene: TRBV5-1
j_gene: TRBJ1-4
CDR3nt: TGCGCCAGCGGATTGGCGAGTTCAACTAATGAAAAACTGTTTTTT
CDR3aa: CASGLASSTNEKLFF

abundance: once
d_gene: TRBD1
v_gene: TRBV27
j_gene: TRBJ1-2
CDR3nt: TGTGCCAGCAGTTCTACCGGGACAGGGGGTGGCTACACCTTC
CDR3aa: CASSSTGTGGGYTF

abundance: -
d_gene: -
v_gene: TRBV7-9
j_gene: TRBJ2-2
CDR3nt: TGTGCCAGCAGCCCAGGCATCGGTCAGCTAAACACCGGGGAGCTGTTTTTT
CDR3aa: CASSPGIGQLNTGELFF

abundance: -
d_gene: TRBD1
v_gene: TRBV15
j_gene: TRBJ1-2
CDR3nt: TGTGCCACCGGCCGGGACAGGGACTTCTATGGCTACACCTTC
CDR3aa: CATGRDRDFYGYTF

abundance: -
d_gene: -
v_gene: TRBV10-1
j_gene: TRBJ2-3
CDR3nt: TGCGCCAGCAGTGAAGGGACAACTAGCACAGATACGCAGTATTTT
CDR3aa: CASSEGTTSTDTQYF

abundance: once
d_gene: TRBD1
v_gene: TRBV5-6
j_gene: TRBJ1-4
CDR3nt: TGTGCCAGCAGCTCTAACAAAGCCGGGACAGTGACAACTAATGAAAAACTGTTTTTT
CDR3aa: CASSSNKAGTVTTNEKLFF

abundance: -
d_gene: TRBD2
v_gene: TRBV9
j_gene: TRBJ2-5
CDR3nt: TGTGCCAGCAGCGGGGGAGGGCTAGAGACCCAGTACTTC
CDR3aa: CASSGGGLETQYF

abundance: -
d_gene: -
v_gene: TRBV27
j_gene: TRBJ2-7
CDR3nt: TGTGCCAGCAGTTTACGGGAAGCCTACGAGCAGTACTTC
CDR3aa: CASSLREAYEQYF

abundance: -
d_gene: TRBD2
v_gene: TRBV6-5
j_gene: TRBJ2-7
CDR3nt: TGTGCCAGCAGCCCCGCGACTAGCGGGACCTACGAGCAGTACTTC
CDR3aa: CASSPATSGTYEQYF

abundance: few
d_gene: -
v_gene: TRBV30
j_gene: TRBJ1-1
CDR3nt: TGTGCCCGACGGGAAGTCGATCGAACTGAAGCTTTCTTT
CDR3aa: CARREVDRTEAFF

abundance: -
d_gene: TRBD1
v_gene: TRBV13
j_gene: TRBJ1-2
CDR3nt: TGTGCCAGCAGCTTAGATCCGACAGGGGGGACCTATGGCTACACCTTC
CDR3aa: CASSLDPTGGTYGYTF

abundance: -
d_gene: TRBD2
v_gene: TRBV10-3
j_gene: TRBJ2-5
CDR3nt: TGTGCCATCAGTGAGTCGGTATTGAAGCGGGAGAGGGGAGAGACCCAGTACTTC
CDR3aa: CAISESVLKRERGETQYF

abundance: -
d_gene: -
v_gene: TRBV5-1
j_gene: TRBJ1-1
CDR3nt: TGCGCCAGCAGCTTACAGGGACATGAGAACACTGAAGCTTTCTTT
CDR3aa: CASSLQGHENTEAFF

abundance: -
d_gene: TRBD2
v_gene: TRBV7-9
j_gene: TRBJ2-5
CDR3nt: TGTGCCAGCAGCTTAGCTGGCGGGAGGGTAGAGACCCAGTACTTC
CDR3aa: CASSLAGGRVETQYF

abundance: -
d_gene: -
v_gene: TRBV5-6
j_gene: TRBJ2-7
CDR3nt: TGTGCCAGCAGTTACAGGAGCTACGAGCAGTACTTC
CDR3aa: CASSYRSYEQYF

abundance: -
d_gene: TRBD1
v_gene: TRBV6-1
j_gene: TRBJ2-1
CDR3nt: TGTGCCAGCAGTGGGGGGACAGGGTTCGATGAGCAGTTCTTC
CDR3aa: CASSGGTGFDEQFF

abundance: few
d_gene: TRBD1
v_gene: TRBV4-1
j_gene: TRBJ2-5
CDR3nt: TGCGCCAGCAGCCAACCTTGGAGGGACAGGGGGACGGAGACCCAGTACTTC
CDR3aa: CASSQPWRDRGTETQYF

abundance: -
d_gene: TRBD2
v_gene: TRBV7-2
j_gene: TRBJ2-4
CDR3nt: TGTGCCAGCAGCTCCCACCCTAGCGGGGCTTTAGCCAAAAACATTCAGTACTTC
CDR3aa: CASSSHPSGALAKNIQYF

abundance: -
d_gene: -
v_gene: TRBV10-1
j_gene: TRBJ1-1
CDR3nt: TGCGCCAGCAGTGATCCGGGATTTGCGAACACTGAAGCTTTCTTT
CDR3aa: CASSDPGFANTEAFF

abundance: -
d_gene: TRBD1
v_gene: TRBV28
j_gene: TRBJ1-2
CDR3nt: TGTGCCAGCAGTTTCCCACAGGGGGCGACGGATGGCTACACCTTC
CDR3aa: CASSFPQGATDGYTF

abundance: -
d_gene: TRBD1
v_gene: TRBV10-1
j_gene: TRBJ1-1
CDR3nt: TGCGCCAGCAGTGATGGACAGGGGAGCACTGAAGCTTTCTTT
CDR3aa: CASSDGQGSTEAFF